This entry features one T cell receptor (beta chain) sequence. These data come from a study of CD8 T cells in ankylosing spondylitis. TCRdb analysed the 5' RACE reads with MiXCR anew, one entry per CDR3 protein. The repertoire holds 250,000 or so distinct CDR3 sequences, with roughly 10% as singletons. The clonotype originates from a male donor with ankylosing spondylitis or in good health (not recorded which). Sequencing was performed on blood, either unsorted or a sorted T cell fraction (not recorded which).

The CDR3: CSASGQAGGELFF. CDR3 in DNA: TGCAGTGCATCGGGACAAGCGGGAGGGGAGCTGTTTTTT. J is TRBJ2-2 and V is TRBV20-1; tentatively, D is TRBD2 (7 bases). The CDR3 loop spans 13 amino acids. CDR1 DFQATT and CDR2 SNEGSKA come from the germline V gene (reference sequence). Trimming took 6 bases from V and 8 from J, leaving 16 bases between them.